Following are 27 T cell receptor beta chains from one sample sequenced in a study of shared T cell receptors in the human thymus. Here immunoSEQ multiplex PCR was the method, and the copy in TCRdb shows in-frame clones only, minus some. The sample shows 55,000 to 75,000 clones, 90% to 95% of them seen only once. Sequencing used thymocytes. These receptors came from a human donor.

The chain carries TRBV6-6 and TRBJ1-2, with 8 bases identical to TRBD1. Germline trimming cut 2 bases from V and 0 bases from J; bases unmatched to any gene: 5. This CDR3 spans 16 amino acids. The germline V gene has CDR1 MNHNY and CDR2 SVGAGI (reference sequence). CDR3 region: CASSYSVRGPNYGYTF. The CDR3 DNA sequence: TGTGCCAGCAGTTACAGTGTCAGGGGGCCTAACTATGGCTACACCTTC.

The chain links TRBV15 to TRBJ1-1, with a possible D match to TRBD1 (5 bases). The CDR3 runs 17 residues. CDR1 LNHNV and CDR2 YYDKDF come from the germline V gene (reference sequence). Trimming took off 2 bases at V and 1 base at J, with 17 bases between the two ends. The CDR3 DNA sequence: TGTGCCACCAGCAGACTCTGCCAGGGACGGGGGAACACTGAAGCTTTCTTT. Translating it yields CATSRLCQGRGNTEAFF.

This sequence joins TRBV16 and TRBJ2-5, with 9 nucleotides matching TRBD1. Trimming removed 0 bases from V and 1 base from J; junction bases left unmatched: 6. CDR3 length: 17 residues. Looked up from germline, CDR1 is KGHSY and CDR2 is FQNENV. CDR3 coding DNA: TGTGCCAGCAGCCAATCGCCCGGGACAGGGCCCCAAGAGACCCAGTACTTC. Protein product: CASSQSPGTGPQETQYF.

The chain recombines TRBV11-2 with TRBJ2-7; D unresolved. The CDR3 spans 10 residues. CDR1 is SGHAT, CDR2 FQNNGV, per germline. Trimming removed 7 bases from V and 7 bases from J, with 8 bases in between. Here the CDR3 reads CASTPAEQYF. The CDR3 nucleotides read TGTGCCAGCACCCCCGCGGAGCAGTACTTC.

V gene TRBV5-4 combines with J gene TRBJ2-7; 9 bases are a match to TRBD1. From germline, CDR1 is SGHNT and CDR2 YYREEE (reference sequence). The CDR3 totals 16 residues. J gave up 1 base and V 0 bases, and 5 bases lay outside the gene matches. The CDR3 DNA sequence: TGTGCCAGCAGCTTGGACAGGGGGCGAGAGTCCTACGAGCAGTACTTC. Its translation is CASSLDRGRESYEQYF.

The J gene is TRBJ1-4, the V gene TRBV7-6; D might be TRBD1 (5 bases). Trimming cost V 5 bases and J 6 bases, with 19 bases left between them. Looked up from germline, CDR1 is SGHVS and CDR2 is FNYEAQ. The CDR3 loop spans 16 amino acids. CDR3 DNA: TGTGCCAGCAGCCTACTGTCTAAGAGCAGGGATGAAAAACTGTTTTTT. It yields the protein CASSLLSKSRDEKLFF.

Of note for this clone: The germline gene is not matched at one end of the junction; a read error may be the cause. The genes are TRBV7-9 and TRBJ2-1; no clear D. Germline CDR1 is SEHNR and CDR2 is FQNEAQ (reference sequence). The CDR3 is made up of 12 amino acids. The DNA for the CDR3 is TGTGCCAGCAGCTTAGCGGGCGTTGAGGAGTTCTTC. Translation: CASSLAGVEEFF.

The genes are TRBV29-1 and TRBJ2-3; D uncertain. V was cut by 6 bases and J by 0 bases, with 10 bases left in between. Germline CDR1 and CDR2: SQVTM and ANQGSEA. This CDR3 region has 13 residues. The CDR3 nucleotides are TGCAGCGTGCTGGACGAGAGCACAGATACGCAGTATTTT. This codes for CSVLDESTDTQYF.

This chain uses TRBV20-1 with TRBJ2-7, with D unclear. This CDR3 has 10 amino acids. The germline V gene has CDR1 DFQATT and CDR2 SNEGSKA (reference sequence). V was clipped by 3 bases and J by 3 bases, with 3 bases between them. The CDR3 DNA is TGCAGTGCTAGGGGCTACGAGCAGTACTTC. Its translation is CSARGYEQYF.

V is TRBV19 and J is TRBJ1-1, with 7 bases identical to TRBD1. CDR3 length: 13 amino acids. The germline V gene encodes CDR1 LNHDA and CDR2 SQIVND (reference sequence). Germline trimming cut 7 bases from V and 4 bases from J; bases unmatched to any gene: 6. This chain's CDR3 is CASIEGASTEAFF. The CDR3 coding sequence is TGTGCCAGTATTGAGGGGGCGAGCACTGAAGCTTTCTTT.

This rearrangement joins TRBV28 to TRBJ1-6; 9 bases map to TRBD1. With 5 bases clipped from V and 6 bases from J, the junction kept 11 bases outside the gene matches. CDR3 length equals 17 residues. Germline assignment: CDR1 MDHEN and CDR2 SYDVKM. CDR3 DNA sequence: TGTGCCAGCAGTCGTACCATTCAGGACAGGGGTAATTCACCCCTCCACTTT. Amino acids: CASSRTIQDRGNSPLHF.

This clone appeared once. The V and J genes are TRBV10-3 and TRBJ2-1, with D maybe TRBD2 (6 bases). CDR3 size: 15 residues. V was trimmed by 3 bases and J by 6 bases, leaving 15 bases between them. Germline CDR1 is ENHRY and CDR2 is SYGVKD. As DNA, the CDR3 is TGTGCCATCAGTGACCCCGGGGGAGACACCAATGAGCAGTTCTTC. Translated: CAISDPGGDTNEQFF.

The genes are TRBV7-2 and TRBJ2-7; D unresolved. In germline, CDR1 is SGHTA, CDR2 FQGNSA. CDR3 length equals 13 residues. Deletions cut 3 bases from V and 4 bases from J, with 10 bases between. For the CDR3, the DNA is TGTGCCAGCAGCTTCGGAGATTCTTACGAGCAGTACTTC. Its protein product is CASSFGDSYEQYF.

This clone was recorded once. V and J are TRBV2 and TRBJ1-1; no firm D call. CDR1 and CDR2 from the germline V gene are SNHLY and FYNNEI. The CDR3 is 15 residues long. Deletions cut 1 base from V and 0 bases from J, with 9 bases between. The CDR3, as DNA: TGTGCCAGCAGTGAAGTTGAGGTATTGAACACTGAAGCTTTCTTT. It is translated as CASSEVEVLNTEAFF.

The chain has TRBV5-1 and TRBJ2-1, with D possibly being TRBD2 (6 bases). Germline V gene sequence: CDR1 SGHRS, CDR2 YFSETQ. Trimming shortened V by 3 bases and J by 5 bases, and 18 bases separated the two germline ends. This CDR3 has 16 amino acids. CDR3 amino acids: CASSSTHWDLNNEQFF. The CDR3, as DNA: TGCGCCAGCAGCTCCACACACTGGGACTTAAACAATGAGCAGTTCTTC.

The chain employs TRBV5-1 and TRBJ2-5; D gene ambiguous. The CDR3 runs 13 residues. Germline V gene sequence: CDR1 SGHRS, CDR2 YFSETQ. The ends were cut back, 0 bases at V and 4 bases at J, with 7 bases in the middle. The CDR3 is CASSLGGPETQYF. CDR3 DNA sequence: TGCGCCAGCAGCTTGGGAGGACCAGAGACCCAGTACTTC.

This clone was counted a single time. The CDR3, as DNA: TGTGCCAGCAGCCTAGAGGGACTAGCACCCCTCTACAATGAGCAGTTCTTC. This gives the protein CASSLEGLAPLYNEQFF. The chain recombines TRBV7-9 with TRBJ2-1; 9 bases line up with TRBD2. The CDR3 consists of 17 residues. CDR1 and CDR2 (germline): SEHNR, FQNEAQ (reference sequence). The V segment lost 5 bases and the J segment 3 bases; nucleotides outside the gene matches: 11.

The rearrangement links TRBV5-1 to TRBJ2-7; weak D call: TRBD1 (6 bases). Germline V CDR1 and CDR2: SGHRS, YFSETQ. The V and J ends lost 4 bases and 7 bases respectively, with 21 bases between them. The CDR3 is made up of 15 amino acids. CDR3 region: CASSRRGTGPGEQYF. For the CDR3, the DNA is TGCGCCAGCAGCCGAAGGGGGACGGGGCCGGGTGAGCAGTACTTC. The variable domain in full, with the rest retrieved from reference TRBV5-1 and TRBJ2-7, is KAGVTQTPRYLIKTRGQQVTLSCSPISGHRSVSWYQQTPGQGLQFLFEYFSETQRNKGNFPGRFSGRQFSNSRSEMNVSTLELGDSALYLCASSRRGTGPGEQYFGPGTRLTVT.

V gene TRBV7-8 combines with J gene TRBJ1-2, with D hard to call. V was shortened by 5 bases and J by 5 bases, with 12 bases between the two germline ends. CDR3 length equals 13 residues. Germline lookup yields CDR1 SGHVS and CDR2 FQNEAQ. CDR3 nucleotides: TGTGCCAGCAGCAAGTGCGTGTGGTATGGCTACACCTTC. Protein product: CASSKCVWYGYTF.

This chain connects TRBV5-1 to TRBJ2-1; 10 bases agree with TRBD2. V lost 0 bases to trimming and J lost 5 bases; unmatched junction nucleotides: 14. The V gene's germline CDR1 is SGHRS and CDR2 YFSETQ. The CDR3 has 19 residues. CDR3 sequence reads: CASSLDPFLAGAGNNEQFF. The CDR3 nucleotides are TGCGCCAGCAGCTTGGACCCATTTCTAGCGGGGGCCGGCAACAATGAGCAGTTCTTC. The whole variable domain, remainder taken from reference TRBV5-1 and TRBJ2-1, is KAGVTQTPRYLIKTRGQQVTLSCSPISGHRSVSWYQQTPGQGLQFLFEYFSETQRNKGNFPGRFSGRQFSNSRSEMNVSTLELGDSALYLCASSLDPFLAGAGNNEQFFGPGTRLTVL.

This clone came up once. The rearrangement links TRBV4-1 to TRBJ2-5; TRBD2 might be the D (7 bases). Between the trimmed V and J ends, which lost 2 bases and 5 bases, there was a span of 21 bases. CDR1 and CDR2 from the germline V gene are MGHRA and YSYEKL. The CDR3 loop spans 17 amino acids. CDR3 nucleotides: TGCGCCAGCAGCCAATTCACTCGCGGGGGCCGGGGGGAGACCCAGTACTTC. As protein: CASSQFTRGGRGETQYF.

The genes are TRBV28 and TRBJ1-5; TRBD1 matches at 12 bases. The CDR3 length is 17 residues. Germline V CDR1 and CDR2: MDHEN, SYDVKM. Trimming cost V 5 bases and J 0 bases; bases outside gene matches: 5. DNA of the CDR3: TGTGCCAGCAGTCCAGGGACAGGGGGCTATAGCAATCAGCCCCAGCATTTT. Amino acids: CASSPGTGGYSNQPQHF.

This sequence joins TRBV4-3 and TRBJ2-7; D gene ambiguous. Trimming left V 2 bases short and J 6 bases short, with 14 bases between. Germline V gene lookup returns CDR1 LGHNA and CDR2 YSLEER. There are 14 residues in the CDR3. This CDR3 reads CASSQQIQVPEQYF. The CDR3 nucleotides read TGCGCCAGCAGCCAACAGATCCAAGTACCCGAGCAGTACTTC.

This chain uses TRBV5-5 with TRBJ2-1; 9 positions agree with TRBD1. J was trimmed by 7 bases and V by 2 bases; bases with no gene match: 7. Per the germline V gene, CDR1 is SGHKS and CDR2 is YYEKEE (reference sequence). The CDR3 length is 15 residues. The chain's CDR3 is CASSFTGGIGNEQFF. CDR3 sequence (DNA): TGTGCCAGCAGCTTCACAGGGGGCATTGGGAATGAGCAGTTCTTC. Variable domain in full (rest from reference TRBV5-5 and TRBJ2-1): DAGVTQSPTHLIKTRGQQVTLRCSPISGHKSVSWYQQVLGQGPQFIFQYYEKEERGRGNFPDRFSARQFPNYSSELNVNALLLGDSALYLCASSFTGGIGNEQFFGPGTRLTVL.

This chain joins TRBV5-4 and TRBJ2-1; maybe TRBD2 (5 bases). Germline CDR1 reads SGHNT; CDR2 reads YYREEE (reference sequence). V was clipped by 2 bases and J by 0 bases, with 12 bases between them. The CDR3 runs 16 residues. Here the CDR3 reads CASSFGGGSSYNEQFF. The CDR3 DNA reads as TGTGCCAGCAGCTTTGGCGGAGGCAGCTCCTACAATGAGCAGTTCTTC.

The chain links TRBV7-4 to TRBJ1-2, with D unresolved. The CDR3 totals 14 residues. The V gene lost 6 bases and the J gene lost 0 bases, with 11 bases spanning the gap. Germline loops: CDR1 SGHVT, CDR2 SQSDAQ. The CDR3: CASRKTPPNYGYTF. The CDR3 DNA reads TGTGCCAGCAGGAAGACACCTCCTAACTATGGCTACACCTTC.

V usage is TRBV30 and J usage is TRBJ1-2; D perhaps matches TRBD1 (6 bases). V lost 3 bases and J 7 bases, leaving 27 bases between the germline ends. This CDR3 has 17 amino acids. Germline loops: CDR1 GTSNPN, CDR2 SVGIG (reference sequence). CDR3 sequence: CAWRAFNYRVTYGGYTF. The CDR3 nucleotides are TGTGCCTGGAGAGCCTTTAACTACAGGGTGACGTATGGTGGCTACACCTTC. Looking up the rest from reference TRBV30 and TRBJ1-2 gives the full variable domain: SQTIHQWPATLVQPVGSPLSLECTVEGTSNPNLYWYRQAAGRGLQLLFYSVGIGQISSEVPQNLSASRPQDRQFILSSKKLLLSDSGFYLCAWRAFNYRVTYGGYTFGSGTRLTVV.